The 9 T cell receptor beta chains given below trace back to one sample, sequenced in a study of molecular identifiers for immune sequencing clone quantification. TCRdb re-called the PCR reads with MiXCR, one entry per CDR3 protein. Of under 800,000 distinct CDR3 sequences listed, roughly 23% were seen once; the top ten hold roughly 0.83%. The sample consisted of naive CD8+ T cells from blood, with Jurkat cell RNA spiked in. Subset denoted: FACS-sorted CD8+CD4-CCR7+CD45RA+ naive T cells. These receptors came from a human donor in good health. Some libraries in this study had Jurkat cell RNA spiked in.

In this sample, this clonotype turned up many times. The rearrangement links TRBV12-3 or TRBV12-4 to TRBJ2-3, with a tentative D call TRBD1 (5 bases). Trimming shortened V by 6 bases and J by 2 bases, and 21 bases separated the two germline ends. The CDR3 is 17 amino acids. In DNA, the CDR3 is TGTGCCAGCAGCCCCCCGTCCGTGAAGGGGTACACAGATACGCAGTATTTT. It encodes CASSPPSVKGYTDTQYF.

This clonotype was counted at least ten times. V gene TRBV11-2 combines with J gene TRBJ2-3; D not certain. This CDR3 has 12 amino acids. V lost 3 bases, J lost 4 bases, and 5 bases lay in between. Per germline, CDR1 SGHAT and CDR2 FQNNGV. The CDR3 here is CASSFPADTQYF. In DNA form, the CDR3 reads TGTGCCAGCAGCTTCCCGGCAGATACGCAGTATTTT.

This clonotype was counted between two and nine times. This chain connects TRBV14 to TRBJ2-1; 8 bases fit TRBD2. The CDR3 runs 17 residues. With 1 base clipped from V and 2 bases from J, the junction kept 7 bases outside the gene matches. Germline V CDR1 and CDR2: SGHDN, FVKESK. The CDR3 DNA reads as TGTGCCAGCAGCCAAGTTGTAGCGGGAAGGGCCTACAATGAGCAGTTCTTC. Translated: CASSQVVAGRAYNEQFF. Full variable domain (missing parts from reference TRBV14 and TRBJ2-1): EAGVTQFPSHSVIEKGQTVTLRCDPISGHDNLYWYRRVMGKEIKFLLHFVKESKQDESGMPNNRFLAERTGGTYSTLKVQPAELEDSGVYFCASSQVVAGRAYNEQFFGPGTRLTVL.

This clonotype was detected only a few times. The chain is built from TRBV19 and TRBJ2-7, with 11 bases lining up with TRBD2. V was clipped by 6 bases and J by 0 bases; unmatched bases: 4. The CDR3 spans 15 residues. CDR1 is LNHDA and CDR2 is SQIVND in the germline V gene (reference sequence). CDR3 residues: CASRGLAEDSYEQYF. CDR3 bases: TGTGCCAGTAGGGGACTAGCGGAAGACTCCTACGAGCAGTACTTC.

This clonotype appeared many times. The chain couples TRBV12-3 or TRBV12-4 to TRBJ1-2; 8 nucleotides align to TRBD1. V trimming: 5 bases; J trimming: 4 bases; junction bases outside the gene matches: 9. The CDR3 length is 15 residues. This CDR3 is CASSQGQDPLYGYTF. The CDR3 coding sequence is TGTGCCAGCAGTCAGGGACAGGACCCCCTCTATGGCTACACCTTC.

This clonotype was counted between two and nine times. The chain employs TRBV13 and TRBJ1-2; D is perhaps TRBD1 (5 bases). Trimming removed 1 base at V and 4 bases at J, with 16 bases between. The V gene's germline CDR1 is PRHDT and CDR2 FYEKMQ (reference sequence). This CDR3 contains 16 residues. In DNA form, the CDR3 reads TGTGCCAGCAGCTTAGATTATCGAGGGGATAGCTATGGCTACACCTTC. This sequence encodes CASSLDYRGDSYGYTF.

V is TRBV12-3 or TRBV12-4 and J is TRBJ2-3; no clear D. Deletions cut 5 bases from V and 6 bases from J, with 15 bases between. This CDR3 is 14 amino acids long. The CDR3 nucleotides are TGTGCCAGCAGTCAGACTGGTCGCAGGGATACGCAGTATTTT. This encodes CASSQTGRRDTQYF.

This clonotype was counted many times. The chain combines TRBV5-1 with TRBJ2-5, with D unresolved. V lost 6 bases, J lost 5 bases, and 20 bases lay in between. CDR1 SGHRS and CDR2 YFSETQ come from the germline V gene. This CDR3 region has 15 residues. The CDR3, as DNA: TGCGCCAGCAAACTCTCGGCCGGAGAACAGGAGACCCAGTACTTC. It specifies CASKLSAGEQETQYF.

This clonotype was found a few times. CDR3 coding DNA: TGTGCCAGCAGACAGACTAGCAATGAGCAGTTCTTC. Translation gives CASRQTSNEQFF. V usage is TRBV7-9 and J usage is TRBJ2-1; weak D call: TRBD2 (6 bases). The CDR3 has 12 residues. V was cut by 6 bases and J by 6 bases, with 9 bases left in between. Germline CDR1 and CDR2: SEHNR and FQNEAQ (reference sequence).